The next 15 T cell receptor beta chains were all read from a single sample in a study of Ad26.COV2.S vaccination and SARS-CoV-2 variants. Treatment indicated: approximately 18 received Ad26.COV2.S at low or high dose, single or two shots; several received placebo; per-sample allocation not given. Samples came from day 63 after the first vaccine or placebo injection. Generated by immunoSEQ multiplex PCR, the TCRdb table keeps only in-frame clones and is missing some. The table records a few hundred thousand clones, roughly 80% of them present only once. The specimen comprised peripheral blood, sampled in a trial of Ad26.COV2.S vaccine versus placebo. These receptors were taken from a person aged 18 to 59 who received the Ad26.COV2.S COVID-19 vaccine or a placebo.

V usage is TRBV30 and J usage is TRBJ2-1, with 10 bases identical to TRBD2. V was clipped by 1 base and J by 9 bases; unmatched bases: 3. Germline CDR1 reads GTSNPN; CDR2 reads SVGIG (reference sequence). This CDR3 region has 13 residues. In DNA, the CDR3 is TGTGCCTGGAGTGAATGGACTAGCGGTGAGCAGTTCTTC. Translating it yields CAWSEWTSGEQFF.

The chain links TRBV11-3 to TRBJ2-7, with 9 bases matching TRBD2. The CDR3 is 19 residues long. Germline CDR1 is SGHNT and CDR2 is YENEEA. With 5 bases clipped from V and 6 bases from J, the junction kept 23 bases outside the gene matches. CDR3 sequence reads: CASSPGGRAGGERRGEQYF. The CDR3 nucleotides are TGTGCCAGCAGCCCCGGGGGTCGAGCGGGAGGAGAGAGAAGGGGCGAGCAGTACTTC.

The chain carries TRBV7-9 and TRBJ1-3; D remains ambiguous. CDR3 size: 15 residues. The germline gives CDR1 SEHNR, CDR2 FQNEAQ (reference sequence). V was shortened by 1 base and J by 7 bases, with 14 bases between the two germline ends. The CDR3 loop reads CASSLVPDGANTIYF. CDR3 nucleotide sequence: TGTGCCAGCAGCTTAGTTCCGGACGGAGCGAACACCATATATTTT.

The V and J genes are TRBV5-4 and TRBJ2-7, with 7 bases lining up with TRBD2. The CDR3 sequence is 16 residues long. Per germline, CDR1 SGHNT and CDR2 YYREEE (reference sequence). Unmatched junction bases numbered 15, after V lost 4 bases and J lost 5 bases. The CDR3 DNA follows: TGTGCCAGCAGCCCGAGTGGGGCGGGAGTGATCCACGAGCAGTACTTC. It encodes CASSPSGAGVIHEQYF. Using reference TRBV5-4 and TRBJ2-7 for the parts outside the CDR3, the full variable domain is ETGVTQSPTHLIKTRGQQVTLRCSSQSGHNTVSWYQQALGQGPQFIFQYYREEENGRGNFPPRFSGLQFPNYSSELNVNALELDDSALYLCASSPSGAGVIHEQYFGPGTRLTVT.

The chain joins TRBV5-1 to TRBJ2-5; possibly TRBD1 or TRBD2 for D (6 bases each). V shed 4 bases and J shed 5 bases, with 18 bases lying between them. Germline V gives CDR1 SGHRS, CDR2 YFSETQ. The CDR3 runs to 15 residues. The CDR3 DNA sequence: TGCGCCAGCAGCCCCATAGGGGGAGGAGGGGAGACCCAGTACTTC. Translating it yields CASSPIGGGGETQYF.

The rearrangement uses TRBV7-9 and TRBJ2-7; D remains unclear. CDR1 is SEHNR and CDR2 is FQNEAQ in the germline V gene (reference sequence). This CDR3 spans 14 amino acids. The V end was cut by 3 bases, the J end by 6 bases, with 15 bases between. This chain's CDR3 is CASSFGQVFFEQYF. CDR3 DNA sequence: TGTGCCAGCAGCTTTGGTCAGGTTTTTTTCGAGCAGTACTTC.

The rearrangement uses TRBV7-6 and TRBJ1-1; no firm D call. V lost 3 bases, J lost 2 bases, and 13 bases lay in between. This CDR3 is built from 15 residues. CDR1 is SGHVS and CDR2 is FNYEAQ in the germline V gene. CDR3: CASSLAGIVNTEAFF. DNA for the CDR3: TGTGCCAGCAGCTTGGCCGGCATTGTTAACACTGAAGCTTTCTTT. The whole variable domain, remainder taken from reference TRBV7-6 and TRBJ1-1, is GAGVSQSPRYKVTKRGQDVALRCDPISGHVSLYWYRQALGQGPEFLTYFNYEAQQDKSGLPNDRFSAERPEGSISTLTIQRTEQRDSAMYRCASSLAGIVNTEAFFGQGTRLTVV.

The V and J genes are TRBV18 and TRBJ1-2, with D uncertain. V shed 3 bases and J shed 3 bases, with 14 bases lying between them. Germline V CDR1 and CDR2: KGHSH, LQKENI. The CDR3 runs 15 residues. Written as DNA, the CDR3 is TGTGCCAGCTCACCCCAGAAGTCGGGTCACTATGGCTACACCTTC. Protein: CASSPQKSGHYGYTF.

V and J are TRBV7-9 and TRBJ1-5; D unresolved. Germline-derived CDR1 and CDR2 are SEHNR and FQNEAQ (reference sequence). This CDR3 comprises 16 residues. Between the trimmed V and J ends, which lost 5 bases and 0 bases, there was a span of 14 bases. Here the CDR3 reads CASSPTRGPSNQPQHF. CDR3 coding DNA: TGTGCCAGCAGCCCTACCCGGGGTCCTAGCAATCAGCCCCAGCATTTT.

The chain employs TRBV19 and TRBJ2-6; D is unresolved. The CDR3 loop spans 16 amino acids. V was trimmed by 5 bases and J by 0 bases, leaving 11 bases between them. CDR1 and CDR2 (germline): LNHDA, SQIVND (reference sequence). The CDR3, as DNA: TGTGCCAGTAGTCCCTGGGCCTACTCTGGGGCCAACGTCCTGACTTTC. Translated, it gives CASSPWAYSGANVLTF.

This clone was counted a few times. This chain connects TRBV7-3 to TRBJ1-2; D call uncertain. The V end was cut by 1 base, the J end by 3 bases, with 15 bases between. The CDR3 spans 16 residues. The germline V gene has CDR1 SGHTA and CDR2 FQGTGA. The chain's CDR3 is CASSLKFSDSHYGYTF. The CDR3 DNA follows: TGTGCCAGCAGCTTAAAATTCTCGGACTCCCACTATGGCTACACCTTC.

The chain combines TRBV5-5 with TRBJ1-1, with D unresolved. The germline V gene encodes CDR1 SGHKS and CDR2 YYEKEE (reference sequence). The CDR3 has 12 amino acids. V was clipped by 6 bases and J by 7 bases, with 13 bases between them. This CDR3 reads CASILLGNEAFF. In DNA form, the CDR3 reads TGTGCCAGCATCCTCTTAGGGAATGAAGCTTTCTTT.

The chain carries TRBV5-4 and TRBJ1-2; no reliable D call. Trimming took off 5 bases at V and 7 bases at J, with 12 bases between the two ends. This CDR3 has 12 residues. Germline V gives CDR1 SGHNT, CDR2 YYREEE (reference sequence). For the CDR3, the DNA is TGTGCCAGCAGTCCGCTAATGGGTGGCTACACCTTC. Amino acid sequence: CASSPLMGGYTF.

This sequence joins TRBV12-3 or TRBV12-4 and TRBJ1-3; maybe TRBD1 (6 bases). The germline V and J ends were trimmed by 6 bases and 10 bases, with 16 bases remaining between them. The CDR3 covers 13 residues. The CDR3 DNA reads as TGTGCCAGCAGCCGGGACACCGCGAGTACCATATATTTT. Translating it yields CASSRDTASTIYF.

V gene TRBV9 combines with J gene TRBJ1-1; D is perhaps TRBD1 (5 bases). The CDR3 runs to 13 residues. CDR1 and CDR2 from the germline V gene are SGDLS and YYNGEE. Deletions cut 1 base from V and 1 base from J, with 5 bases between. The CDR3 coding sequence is TGTGCCAGCAGCGTACAGGGGAACACTGAAGCTTTCTTT. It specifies CASSVQGNTEAFF.